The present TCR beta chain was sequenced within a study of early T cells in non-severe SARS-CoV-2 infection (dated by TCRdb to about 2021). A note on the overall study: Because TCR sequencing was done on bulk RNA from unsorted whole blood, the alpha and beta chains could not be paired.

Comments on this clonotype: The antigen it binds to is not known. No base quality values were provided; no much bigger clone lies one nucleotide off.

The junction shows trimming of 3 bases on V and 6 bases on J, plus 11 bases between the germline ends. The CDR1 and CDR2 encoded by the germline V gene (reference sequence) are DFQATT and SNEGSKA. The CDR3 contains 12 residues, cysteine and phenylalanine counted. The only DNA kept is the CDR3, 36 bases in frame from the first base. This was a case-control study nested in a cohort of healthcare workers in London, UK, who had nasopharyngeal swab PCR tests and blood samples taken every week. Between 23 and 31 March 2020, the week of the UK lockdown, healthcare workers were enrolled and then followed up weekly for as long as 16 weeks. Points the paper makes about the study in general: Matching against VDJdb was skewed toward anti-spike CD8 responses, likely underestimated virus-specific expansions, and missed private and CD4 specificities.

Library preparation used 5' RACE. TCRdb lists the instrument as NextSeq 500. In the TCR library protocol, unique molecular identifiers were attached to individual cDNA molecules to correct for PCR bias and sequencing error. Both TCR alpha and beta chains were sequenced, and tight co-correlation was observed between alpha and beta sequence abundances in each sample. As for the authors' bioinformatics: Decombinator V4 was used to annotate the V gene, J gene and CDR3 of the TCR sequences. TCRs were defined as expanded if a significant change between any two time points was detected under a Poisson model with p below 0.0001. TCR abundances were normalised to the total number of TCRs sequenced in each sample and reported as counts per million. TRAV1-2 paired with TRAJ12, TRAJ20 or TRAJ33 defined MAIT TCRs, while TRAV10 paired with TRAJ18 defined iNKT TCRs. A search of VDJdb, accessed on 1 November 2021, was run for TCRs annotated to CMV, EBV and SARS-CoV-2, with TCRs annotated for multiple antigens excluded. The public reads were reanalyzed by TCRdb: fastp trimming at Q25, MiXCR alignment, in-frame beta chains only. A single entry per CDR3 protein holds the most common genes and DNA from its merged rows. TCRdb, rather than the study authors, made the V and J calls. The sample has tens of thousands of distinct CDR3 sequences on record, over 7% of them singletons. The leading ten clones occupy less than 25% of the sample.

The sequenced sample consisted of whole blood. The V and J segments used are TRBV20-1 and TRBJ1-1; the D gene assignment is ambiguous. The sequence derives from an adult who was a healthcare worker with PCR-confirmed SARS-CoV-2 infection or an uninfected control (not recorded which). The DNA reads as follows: TGCAGTGCTAGCCAAAATGTAGCTGAAGCTTTCTTT. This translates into CSASQNVAEAFF.